This T cell receptor (beta chain) came from a study of T-cell memory formation after mild COVID-19. TCRdb reanalysed the 5' RACE reads using MiXCR and keeps one entry per CDR3 protein. Of approximately 300,000 distinct CDR3 sequences detected, 15% to 20% appear once; the ten largest clones hold 22%. This clonotype has just a few counts. Trimming took off 5 bases at V and 4 bases at J, with 8 bases between the two ends. CDR1 is SGHTA and CDR2 is FQGTGA in the germline V gene. The CDR3 runs 13 residues. The sequenced sample was PBMCs or a T cell subset sorted from them (not recorded which). The clonotype was recovered from a man between 18 and 29 years old who had mild COVID-19 (a few samples of this study predate the infection). Cell type and time point are not known. The chain employs TRBV7-3 and TRBJ2-2; D is undetermined. The CDR3: CASSPQSTGELFF. The CDR3 nucleotides are TGTGCCAGCAGCCCCCAGAGCACCGGGGAGCTGTTTTTT.